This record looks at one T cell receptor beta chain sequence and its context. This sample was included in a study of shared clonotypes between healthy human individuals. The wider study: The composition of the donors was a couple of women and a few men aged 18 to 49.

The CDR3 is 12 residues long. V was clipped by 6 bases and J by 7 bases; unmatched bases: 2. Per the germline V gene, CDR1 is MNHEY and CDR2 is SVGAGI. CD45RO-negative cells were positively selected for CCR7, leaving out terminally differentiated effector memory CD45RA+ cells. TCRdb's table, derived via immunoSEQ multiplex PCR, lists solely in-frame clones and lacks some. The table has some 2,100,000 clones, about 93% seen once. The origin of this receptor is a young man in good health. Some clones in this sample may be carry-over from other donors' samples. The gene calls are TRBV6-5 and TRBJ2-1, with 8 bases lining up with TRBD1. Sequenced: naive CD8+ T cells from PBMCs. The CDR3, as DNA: TGTGCCAGCAGGGACAGGGAGAATGAGCAGTTCTTC. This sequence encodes CASRDRENEQFF.